This T cell receptor (beta chain) comes out of a study of T-cell reconstitution after alpha-beta-depleted transplantation in children. Library preparation (for TCRbeta) was performed with unique molecular identifiers. TCRdb reprocessed the PCR reads via MiXCR and lists one record per CDR3 protein. Of about 900,000 distinct CDR3 sequences in the sample, about 29% were seen once. Germline loops: CDR1 MGHRA, CDR2 YSYEKL. Trimming took 2 bases from V and 6 from J; bases not matched to a gene: 15. The CDR3 runs to 18 residues. The clonotype originates from a boy under two years old who had a stem cell transplant for SCID, so the T cells may come from the graft donor. The chain carries TRBV4-1 and TRBJ1-4, with TRBD1 matching 7 bases. The input for sequencing was PBMCs, mostly from graft donor cells, taken 360 days after TCRalphabeta/CD19-depleted stem cell transplant. CDR3: CASSQTPSTGWVDEKLFF. In DNA, the CDR3 is TGCGCCAGCAGCCAAACGCCGTCGACAGGGTGGGTTGATGAAAAACTGTTTTTT.